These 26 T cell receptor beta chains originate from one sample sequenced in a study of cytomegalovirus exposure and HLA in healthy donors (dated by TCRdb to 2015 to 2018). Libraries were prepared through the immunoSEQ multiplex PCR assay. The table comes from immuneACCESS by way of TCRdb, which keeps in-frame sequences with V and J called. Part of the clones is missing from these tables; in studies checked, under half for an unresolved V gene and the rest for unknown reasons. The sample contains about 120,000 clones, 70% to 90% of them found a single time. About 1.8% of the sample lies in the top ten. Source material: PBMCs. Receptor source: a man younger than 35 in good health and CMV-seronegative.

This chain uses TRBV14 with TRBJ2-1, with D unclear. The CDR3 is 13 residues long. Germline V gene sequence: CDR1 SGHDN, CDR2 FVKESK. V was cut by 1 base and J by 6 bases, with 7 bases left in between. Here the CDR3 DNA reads TGTGCCAGCAGCCAAGCGGTGCGCAATGAGCAGTTCTTC. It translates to CASSQAVRNEQFF.

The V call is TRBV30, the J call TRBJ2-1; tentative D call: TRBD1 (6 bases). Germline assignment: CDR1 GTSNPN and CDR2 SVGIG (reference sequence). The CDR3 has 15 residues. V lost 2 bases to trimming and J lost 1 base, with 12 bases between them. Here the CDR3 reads CAWSQKGGSYNEQFF. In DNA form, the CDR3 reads TGTGCCTGGAGTCAAAAAGGGGGTTCCTACAATGAGCAGTTCTTC.

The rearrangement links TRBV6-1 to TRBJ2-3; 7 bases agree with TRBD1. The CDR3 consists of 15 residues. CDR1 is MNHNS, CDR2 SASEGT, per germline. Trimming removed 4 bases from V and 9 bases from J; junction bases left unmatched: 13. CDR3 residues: CASSAEGQASLTQYF. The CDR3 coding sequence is TGTGCCAGCAGTGCCGAAGGACAGGCGTCGTTAACGCAGTATTTT.

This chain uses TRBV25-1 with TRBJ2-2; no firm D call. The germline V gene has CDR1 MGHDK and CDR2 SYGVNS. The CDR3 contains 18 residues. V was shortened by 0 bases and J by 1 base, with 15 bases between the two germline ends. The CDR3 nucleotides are TGTGCCAGCAGTGAATATTTTCCACAGCCCAAGAACACCGGGGAGCTGTTTTTT. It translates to CASSEYFPQPKNTGELFF.

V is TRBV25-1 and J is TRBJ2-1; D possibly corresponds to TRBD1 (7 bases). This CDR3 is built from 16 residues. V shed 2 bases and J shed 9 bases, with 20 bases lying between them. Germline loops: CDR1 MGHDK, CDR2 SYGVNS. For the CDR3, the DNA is TGTGCCAGCAGTGAAGACCGGGGACAGCACGGGGGTGAGCAGTTCTTC. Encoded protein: CASSEDRGQHGGEQFF.

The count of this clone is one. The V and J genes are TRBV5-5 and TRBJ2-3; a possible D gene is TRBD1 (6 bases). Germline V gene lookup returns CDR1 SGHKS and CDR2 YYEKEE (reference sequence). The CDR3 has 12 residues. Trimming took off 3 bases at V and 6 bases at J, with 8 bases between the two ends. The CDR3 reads CASSYRDDTQYF. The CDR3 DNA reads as TGTGCCAGCAGCTACAGGGACGATACGCAGTATTTT.

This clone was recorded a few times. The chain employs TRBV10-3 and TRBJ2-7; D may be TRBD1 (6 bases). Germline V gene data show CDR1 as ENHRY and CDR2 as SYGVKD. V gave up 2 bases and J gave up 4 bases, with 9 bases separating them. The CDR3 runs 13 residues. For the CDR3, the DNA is TGTGCCATCAGTGAGGGACAGTCTTACGAGCAGTACTTC. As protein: CAISEGQSYEQYF.

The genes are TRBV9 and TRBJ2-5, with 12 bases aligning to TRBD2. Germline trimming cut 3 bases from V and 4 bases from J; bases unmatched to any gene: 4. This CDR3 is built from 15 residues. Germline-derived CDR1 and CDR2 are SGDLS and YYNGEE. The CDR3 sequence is CASSDRLAGAETQYF. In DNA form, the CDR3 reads TGTGCCAGCAGCGACCGACTAGCGGGAGCAGAGACCCAGTACTTC.

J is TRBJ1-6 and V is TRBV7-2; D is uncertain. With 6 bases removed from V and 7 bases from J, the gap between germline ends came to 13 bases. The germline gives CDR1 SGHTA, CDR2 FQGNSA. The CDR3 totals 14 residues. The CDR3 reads CASRPTNFNSPLHF. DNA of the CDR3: TGTGCCAGCAGACCTACCAATTTCAATTCACCCCTCCACTTT. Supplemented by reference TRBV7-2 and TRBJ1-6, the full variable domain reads GAGVSQSPSNKVTEKGKDVELRCDPISGHTALYWYRQSLGQGLEFLIYFQGNSAPDKSGLPSDRFSAERTGGSVSTLTIQRTQQEDSAVYLCASRPTNFNSPLHFGNGTRLTVT.

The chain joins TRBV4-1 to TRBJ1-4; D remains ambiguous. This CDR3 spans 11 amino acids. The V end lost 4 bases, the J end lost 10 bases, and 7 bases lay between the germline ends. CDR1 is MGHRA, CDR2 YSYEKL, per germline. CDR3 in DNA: TGCGCCAGCAGCCCGGGAAGAAAACTGTTTTTT. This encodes CASSPGRKLFF.

This CDR3 reads CASSYTGTLDEQYF. The CDR3 DNA follows: TGTGCCAGCAGTTATACAGGAACGCTGGACGAGCAGTACTTC. The chain links TRBV6-6 to TRBJ2-7, with D perhaps TRBD1 (5 bases). V lost 3 bases and J 5 bases, leaving 14 bases between the germline ends. Germline CDR1 MNHNY, CDR2 SVGAGI (reference sequence). There are 14 residues in the CDR3.

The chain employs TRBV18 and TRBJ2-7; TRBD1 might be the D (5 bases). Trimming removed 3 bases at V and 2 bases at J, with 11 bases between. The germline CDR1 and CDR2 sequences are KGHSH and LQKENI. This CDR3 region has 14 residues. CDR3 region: CASSPQGGPYEQYF. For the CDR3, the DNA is TGTGCCAGCTCACCCCAGGGCGGACCCTACGAGCAGTACTTC. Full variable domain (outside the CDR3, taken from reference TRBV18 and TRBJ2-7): NAGVMQNPRHLVRRRGQEARLRCSPMKGHSHVYWYRQLPEEGLKFMVYLQKENIIDESGMPKERFSAEFPKEGPSILRIQQVVRGDSAAYFCASSPQGGPYEQYFGPGTRLTVT.

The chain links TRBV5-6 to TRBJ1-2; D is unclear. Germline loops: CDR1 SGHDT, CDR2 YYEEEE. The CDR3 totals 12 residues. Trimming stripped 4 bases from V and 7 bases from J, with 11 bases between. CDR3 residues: CASSPGGGGYTF. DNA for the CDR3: TGTGCCAGCAGCCCTGGCGGAGGTGGCTACACCTTC.

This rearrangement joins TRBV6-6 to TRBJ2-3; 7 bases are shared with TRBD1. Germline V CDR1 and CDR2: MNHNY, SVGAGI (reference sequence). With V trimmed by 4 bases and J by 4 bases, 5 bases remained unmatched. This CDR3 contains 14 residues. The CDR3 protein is CASSWSQGADTQYF. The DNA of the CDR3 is TGTGCCAGCAGTTGGAGTCAGGGGGCAGATACGCAGTATTTT.

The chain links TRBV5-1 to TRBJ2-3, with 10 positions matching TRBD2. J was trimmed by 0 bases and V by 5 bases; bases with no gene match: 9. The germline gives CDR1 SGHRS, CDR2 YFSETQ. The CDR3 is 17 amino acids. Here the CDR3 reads CASRVAGGQYSTDTQYF. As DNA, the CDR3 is TGCGCCAGCAGGGTAGCGGGAGGACAATATAGCACAGATACGCAGTATTTT.

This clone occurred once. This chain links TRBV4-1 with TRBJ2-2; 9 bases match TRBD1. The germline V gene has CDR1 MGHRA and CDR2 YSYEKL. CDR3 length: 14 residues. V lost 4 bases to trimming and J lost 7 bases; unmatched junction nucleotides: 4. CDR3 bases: TGCGCCAGCAGCCCTGGACAGGGGATCGGGGAGCTGTTTTTT. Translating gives CASSPGQGIGELFF.

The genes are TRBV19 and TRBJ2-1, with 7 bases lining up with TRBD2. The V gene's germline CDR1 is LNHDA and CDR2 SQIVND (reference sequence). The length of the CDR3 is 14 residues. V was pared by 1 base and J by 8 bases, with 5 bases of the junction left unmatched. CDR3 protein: CASSIAGGQDEQFF. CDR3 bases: TGTGCCAGTAGTATAGCGGGGGGTCAGGATGAGCAGTTCTTC.

The CDR3 reads CASSLDAGSYNEQFF. Written as DNA, the CDR3 is TGCGCCAGCAGCTTAGACGCAGGCTCCTACAATGAGCAGTTCTTC. The chain combines TRBV5-1 with TRBJ2-1; D uncertain. V lost 2 bases, J lost 0 bases, and 9 bases lay in between. Germline V gene lookup returns CDR1 SGHRS and CDR2 YFSETQ. CDR3 length: 15 residues.

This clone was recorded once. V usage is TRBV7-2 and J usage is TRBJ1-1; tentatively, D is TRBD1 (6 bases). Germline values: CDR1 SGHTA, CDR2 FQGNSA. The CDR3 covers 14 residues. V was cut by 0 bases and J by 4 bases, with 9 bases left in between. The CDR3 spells CASSLASRGTEAFF. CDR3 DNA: TGTGCCAGCAGCTTAGCGAGCAGGGGCACTGAAGCTTTCTTT.

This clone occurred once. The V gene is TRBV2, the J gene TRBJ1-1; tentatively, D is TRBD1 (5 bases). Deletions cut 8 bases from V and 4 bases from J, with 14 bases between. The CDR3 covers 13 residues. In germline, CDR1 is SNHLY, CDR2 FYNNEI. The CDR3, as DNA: TGTGCCAGCGCTAGGCAGGGTGTCACTGAAGCTTTCTTT. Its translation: CASARQGVTEAFF.

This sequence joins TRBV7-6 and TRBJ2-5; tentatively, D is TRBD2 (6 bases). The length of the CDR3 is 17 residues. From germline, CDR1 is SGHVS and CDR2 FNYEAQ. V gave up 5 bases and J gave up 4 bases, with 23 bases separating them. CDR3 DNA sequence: TGTGCCAGCAGCCCTTATTGGAGGGAGGAGGATGGAGAGACCCAGTACTTC. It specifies CASSPYWREEDGETQYF.

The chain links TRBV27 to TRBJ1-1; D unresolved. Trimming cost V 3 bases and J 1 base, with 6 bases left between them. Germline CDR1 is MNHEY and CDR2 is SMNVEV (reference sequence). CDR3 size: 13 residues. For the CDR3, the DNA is TGTGCCAGCAGTTTGGCGGAGAACACTGAAGCTTTCTTT. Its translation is CASSLAENTEAFF.

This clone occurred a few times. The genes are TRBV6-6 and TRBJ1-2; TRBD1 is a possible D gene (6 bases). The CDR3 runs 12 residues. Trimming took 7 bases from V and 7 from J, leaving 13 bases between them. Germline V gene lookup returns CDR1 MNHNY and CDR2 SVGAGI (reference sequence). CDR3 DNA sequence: TGTGCCAGCACCCAGGGGTTGGGTGGCTACACCTTC. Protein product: CASTQGLGGYTF.

Here the CDR3 reads CASSASGTENTEAFF. CDR3 DNA: TGTGCCAGCAGCGCATCCGGGACAGAGAACACTGAAGCTTTCTTT. V gene TRBV11-3 combines with J gene TRBJ1-1; 7 bases agree with TRBD1. CDR3 size: 15 residues. V dropped 5 bases and J dropped 1; count of bases not matched to a gene: 7. CDR1 is SGHNT and CDR2 is YENEEA in the germline V gene.

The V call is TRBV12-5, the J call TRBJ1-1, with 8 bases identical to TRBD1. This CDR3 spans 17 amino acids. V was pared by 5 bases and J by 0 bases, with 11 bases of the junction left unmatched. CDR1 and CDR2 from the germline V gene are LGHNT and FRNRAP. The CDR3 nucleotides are TGTGCTAGTGGTAGGACCGGACAGGGAGGAATGAACACTGAAGCTTTCTTT. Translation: CASGRTGQGGMNTEAFF.

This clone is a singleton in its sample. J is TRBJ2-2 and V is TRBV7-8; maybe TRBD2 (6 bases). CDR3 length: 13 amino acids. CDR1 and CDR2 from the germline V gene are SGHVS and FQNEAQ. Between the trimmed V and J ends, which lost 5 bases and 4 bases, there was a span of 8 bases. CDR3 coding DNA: TGTGCCAGCAGCCCCGGGGGCACCGGGGAGCTGTTTTTT. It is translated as CASSPGGTGELFF.